These 9 T cell receptor beta chains were all obtained from the same sample, sequenced in a study of T cells in Graves' hyperthyroidism and ophthalmopathy. Using RNA transcripts as the source, TCR beta CDR3 regions were amplified. An initial round of RT-PCR targeting the TCR CDR3 relied on the HTBI primer set. Each CDR3 protein is one row after TCRdb ran MiXCR on the multiplex PCR reads. The data contain 300,000 to 400,000 distinct CDR3 sequences, about 14% of them singletons. Sequenced: blood. The receptor set was obtained from a woman in her 30s with Graves' ophthalmopathy.

This clonotype was observed a handful of times. The chain couples TRBV20-1 to TRBJ1-5; D perhaps matches TRBD1 (5 bases). CDR1 is DFQATT, CDR2 SNEGSKA, per germline (reference sequence). This CDR3 has 16 residues. Trimming shortened V by 3 bases and J by 1 base, and 16 bases separated the two germline ends. The CDR3, as DNA: TGCAGTGCTAGTCGGGGGGAAGGGACGAGCAATCAGCCCCAGCATTTT. Translated, it gives CSASRGEGTSNQPQHF.

This clonotype was picked up many times. The CDR3 sequence: CASSLTSGVFRGEQYF. DNA of the CDR3: TGTGCCAGCAGTTTAACCAGCGGGGTTTTTCGTGGCGAGCAGTACTTC. The gene calls are TRBV28 and TRBJ2-7; 7 nucleotides align to TRBD2. The V gene's germline CDR1 is MDHEN and CDR2 SYDVKM. The CDR3 extends over 16 amino acids. J gave up 6 bases and V 2 bases, and 13 bases lay outside the gene matches.

This clonotype occurred a few times. Just one base apart from a much larger clone, this may be a read error. CDR3 protein: CAISDRQGRDEQCF. The CDR3 DNA follows: TGTGCCATCAGCGATCGACAGGGACGGGACGAGCAGTGCTTC. This chain links TRBV10-3 with TRBJ2-7; 7 nucleotides match TRBD1. This CDR3 contains 14 residues. CDR1 is ENHRY and CDR2 is SYGVKD in the germline V gene.

This clonotype was recorded many times. The V call is TRBV6-6, the J call TRBJ1-1; 7 nucleotides match TRBD1. Germline CDR1 MNHNY, CDR2 SVGAGI (reference sequence). Trimming took 4 bases from V and 4 from J; bases not matched to a gene: 0. The CDR3 sequence is 12 residues long. CDR3 sequence (DNA): TGTGCCAGCAGTTCAGGGGGCACTGAAGCTTTCTTT. This codes for CASSSGGTEAFF.

V is TRBV5-8 and J is TRBJ1-5; TRBD1 is a possible D gene (6 bases). There are 15 residues in the CDR3. Trimming took 0 bases from V and 0 from J, leaving 7 bases between them. Per germline, CDR1 SGHTS and CDR2 YDEGEE. The CDR3 region is CASSLAGVSNQPQHF. CDR3 DNA sequence: TGTGCCAGCAGCTTGGCAGGGGTTAGCAATCAGCCCCAGCATTTT.

This clonotype was detected only a few times. The chain employs TRBV3-1 and TRBJ2-7, with 8 bases aligning to TRBD1. The CDR3 has 13 residues. V was pared by 1 base and J by 4 bases, with 0 bases of the junction left unmatched. From germline, CDR1 is LGHDT and CDR2 YNNKEL (reference sequence). The CDR3 coding sequence is TGTGCCAGCAGCCAAGGACAGGGGTACGAGCAGTACTTC. Encoded protein: CASSQGQGYEQYF.

This clonotype was picked up a small number of times. V and J are TRBV9 and TRBJ1-5, with 7 bases matching TRBD1. The CDR3 has 14 amino acids. Losses at the gene ends were 0 bases for V and 4 bases for J; bases not matched to a gene: 1. Germline CDR1 reads SGDLS; CDR2 reads YYNGEE. The CDR3 DNA reads as TGTGCCAGCAGCGTAGGGGACAGAAATCAGCCCCAGCATTTT. Translating it yields CASSVGDRNQPQHF.

Many counts were recorded for this clonotype. The chain is built from TRBV20-1 and TRBJ2-1; 12 nucleotides match TRBD2. The CDR3 is 17 residues long. V lost 0 bases to trimming and J lost 1 base; unmatched junction nucleotides: 4. CDR1 and CDR2 (germline): DFQATT, SNEGSKA (reference sequence). For the CDR3, the DNA is TGCAGTGCTAGAGATCGCCTAGCGGGGGGGTCCTACAATGAGCAGTTCTTC. Protein: CSARDRLAGGSYNEQFF.

This clonotype was seen many times. The chain recombines TRBV20-1 with TRBJ2-3; D gene uncertain. Germline V gives CDR1 DFQATT, CDR2 SNEGSKA (reference sequence). V was trimmed by 1 base and J by 2 bases, leaving 4 bases between them. This CDR3 has 12 amino acids. CDR3 sequence: CSARVYTDTQYF. In DNA form, the CDR3 reads TGCAGTGCTAGAGTGTACACAGATACGCAGTATTTT.